The entry that follows covers one TCR beta chain sequence. A second PCR of roughly 7 to 11 cycles used a sample-barcoded 5' primer and a J-beta primer mix. In TCRdb, the 5' RACE reads were re-called with MiXCR into one record per CDR3 protein. The sample consists of around 1,000,000 distinct CDR3 sequences, less than 25% of them appearing once. The source of the sample is a study of blood T cells in healthy people across ages. These data also formed part of another study, on T cells of mothers and their children. This second study notes: The study sampled three healthy Caucasian mothers and their six children.

Sequenced input: blood. The source is a girl aged 2 to 9 in good health.

CDR3 sequence reads: CSGGREGTDTQYF. DNA of the CDR3: TGCAGTGGCGGGAGGGAGGGCACAGATACGCAGTATTTT. The rearrangement links TRBV20-1 to TRBJ2-3; 9 nucleotides line up with TRBD2. The germline V gene has CDR1 DFQATT and CDR2 SNEGSKA (reference sequence). J lost 1 base, V lost 7 bases, and 3 bases had no gene match. The CDR3 consists of 13 residues.